This T cell receptor (beta chain) was captured in a study of human T cells and chemical hapten exposure. Noted time point: patch test 1, 2 weeks after DPC sensitization. Treatment: therapeutic diphenylcyclopropenone sensitization with weekly scalp DPC. V was trimmed by 4 bases and J by 4 bases, leaving 14 bases between them. The CDR3 runs to 15 residues. Germline V CDR1 and CDR2: LGHNA, YSLEER. TCRdb used MiXCR to reprocess the RACE reads, holding one entry per CDR3 protein. The sample consists of about 340,000 distinct CDR3 sequences, 5.5% to 8% of them appearing once. This sequence originates from a woman between 18 and 30 years old with alopecia areata. Some clones in this sample may be carry-over from other donors' samples. Material: whole blood, obtained in connection with sensitization to the hapten diphenylcyclopropenone (DPC). J is TRBJ1-3 and V is TRBV4-3; tentative D call: TRBD1 (6 bases). This chain's CDR3 is CASSLNRVSGNTIYF. The CDR3 DNA sequence: TGCGCCAGCAGCCTCAACAGGGTCAGCGGAAACACCATATATTTT.